The clone carrying this TCR beta chain was counted a few times. This sample is part of a study of blood T cell repertoires in COVID-19. Study information: Specimens from acute and convalescent COVID-19 originated in the United States, Italy and Spain. Sample material is recorded as cDNA or gDNA derived from T cells, B-cell-depleted T cells, or PBMCs.

In the study's own analysis: Using reference gene primer amplification, nucleated cell counts were estimated. The table came from immunoSEQ multiplex PCR; TCRdb's copy has only in-frame clones and leaves some out. The DNA was the basis for D and trimming; V, J and clone size are from that table. Of 200,000 to 250,000 clones listed, approximately 81% are singletons. Germline loops: CDR1 LNHDA, CDR2 SQIVND (reference sequence). CDR3 length equals 17 residues. Trimming cost V 4 bases and J 8 bases, with 23 bases left between them. Sequenced material: peripheral blood. This chain connects TRBV19 to TRBJ2-2, with a weak D call TRBD1 (6 bases). The sequence came from an elderly woman with acute or convalescent COVID-19. The CDR3 spells CASSKGETGRPAGELFF. CDR3 in DNA: TGTGCCAGTAGTAAAGGGGAGACAGGCCGCCCGGCAGGGGAGCTGTTTTTT.